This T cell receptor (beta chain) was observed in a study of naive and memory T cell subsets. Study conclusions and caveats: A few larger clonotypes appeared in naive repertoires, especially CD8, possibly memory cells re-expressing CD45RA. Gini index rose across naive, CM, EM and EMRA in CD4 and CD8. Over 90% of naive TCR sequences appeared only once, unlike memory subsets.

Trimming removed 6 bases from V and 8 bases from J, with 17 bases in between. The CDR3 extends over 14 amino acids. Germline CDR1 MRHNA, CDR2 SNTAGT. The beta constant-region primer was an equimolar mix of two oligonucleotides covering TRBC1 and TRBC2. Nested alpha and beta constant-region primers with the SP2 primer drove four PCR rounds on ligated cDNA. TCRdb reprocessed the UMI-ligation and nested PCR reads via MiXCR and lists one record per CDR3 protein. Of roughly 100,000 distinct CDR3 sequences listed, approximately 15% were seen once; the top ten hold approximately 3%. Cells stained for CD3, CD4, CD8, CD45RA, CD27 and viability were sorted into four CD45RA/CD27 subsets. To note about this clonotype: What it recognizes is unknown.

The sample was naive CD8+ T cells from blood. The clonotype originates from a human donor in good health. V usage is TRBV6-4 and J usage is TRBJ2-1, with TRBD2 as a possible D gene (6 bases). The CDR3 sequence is CASSGPGDKDEQFF. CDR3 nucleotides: TGTGCCAGCAGCGGCCCGGGGGATAAAGATGAGCAGTTCTTC.